The 28 T cell receptor beta chains given below trace back to one sample, sequenced in a study of T-cell memory formation after mild COVID-19. TCRdb called the 5' RACE reads again in MiXCR, with one record for every CDR3 protein. The sample carries under 350,000 distinct CDR3 sequences, about 16% recorded once. The sample comprised PBMCs or a T cell subset sorted from them (not recorded which). All receptors come from a man aged 18 to 29 who had mild COVID-19 (a few samples of this study predate the infection). Cell type and time point are not known.

The genes are TRBV28 and TRBJ1-2; D remains unclear. This CDR3 region has 18 residues. V was cut by 4 bases and J by 4 bases, with 25 bases left in between. The germline V gene has CDR1 MDHEN and CDR2 SYDVKM. CDR3 in DNA: TGTGCCAGCAGTTCTGGTCTCAGGTTCCCGAAAGCTTTCTATGGCTACACCTTC. Amino acids: CASSSGLRFPKAFYGYTF.

This clonotype was recorded many times. This sequence joins TRBV6-6 and TRBJ1-2, with D unclear. Germline V CDR1 and CDR2: MNHNY, SVGAGI (reference sequence). The CDR3 contains 12 residues. The V gene lost 2 bases and the J gene lost 4 bases, with 5 bases spanning the gap. CDR3 sequence: CASSYTAYGYTF. CDR3 in DNA: TGTGCCAGCAGTTACACTGCCTATGGCTACACCTTC.

The V call is TRBV20-1, the J call TRBJ2-3; D is perhaps TRBD1 (5 bases). This CDR3 comprises 16 residues. Germline lookup yields CDR1 DFQATT and CDR2 SNEGSKA (reference sequence). V dropped 3 bases and J dropped 1 base, with 17 bases sitting between them. CDR3 in DNA: TGCAGTGCTAGTAGGGGCTCTCCCATCCGCACAGATACGCAGTATTTT. Its protein product is CSASRGSPIRTDTQYF.

This clonotype has a handful of counts. The chain is built from TRBV2 and TRBJ2-2; the match to TRBD1 covers 7 bases. The germline gives CDR1 SNHLY, CDR2 FYNNEI. The V segment lost 11 bases and the J segment 5 bases; nucleotides outside the gene matches: 14. CDR3 length: 15 residues. Here the CDR3 DNA reads TGTGCCGTGCTAGCCGGGACAGTAATTACCGGGGAGCTGTTTTTT. Its translation: CAVLAGTVITGELFF.

The chain joins TRBV6-5 to TRBJ1-1, with 10 bases identical to TRBD1. This CDR3 region has 17 residues. CDR1 and CDR2 (germline): MNHEY, SVGAGI. V trimming: 4 bases; J trimming: 4 bases; junction bases outside the gene matches: 12. The CDR3 spells CASSWGQGTPGGTEAFF. DNA of the CDR3: TGTGCCAGCAGTTGGGGACAGGGGACCCCAGGAGGCACTGAAGCTTTCTTT.

V gene TRBV3-1 combines with J gene TRBJ2-1; D unclear. The V end lost 1 base, the J end lost 12 bases, and 10 bases lay between the germline ends. CDR1 is LGHDT, CDR2 YNNKEL, per germline (reference sequence). The CDR3 runs 12 residues. The CDR3 sequence: CASSQVDKSQFF. For the CDR3, the DNA is TGTGCCAGCAGCCAAGTGGATAAATCGCAGTTCTTC.

This clonotype was found a few times. The V gene is TRBV18, the J gene TRBJ2-7; D uncertain. Germline CDR1 and CDR2: KGHSH and LQKENI. The CDR3 runs to 13 residues. V lost 5 bases to trimming and J lost 5 bases, with 13 bases between them. This CDR3 is CASSSREDHEQYF. CDR3 bases: TGTGCCAGCTCATCCCGAGAGGACCACGAGCAGTACTTC.

This chain uses TRBV10-3 with TRBJ1-1; the D gene is possibly TRBD1 (6 bases). Trimming removed 6 bases at V and 1 base at J, with 12 bases between. Looked up from germline, CDR1 is ENHRY and CDR2 is SYGVKD. The CDR3 loop spans 14 amino acids. CDR3 coding DNA: TGTGCCATCAGAAGGGACACGAAGAACACTGAAGCTTTCTTT. Amino acids: CAIRRDTKNTEAFF.

This clonotype was detected only a few times. V and J are TRBV28 and TRBJ2-7, with D tentatively TRBD2 (5 bases). This CDR3 has 12 amino acids. The ends were cut back, 7 bases at V and 2 bases at J, with 9 bases in the middle. CDR1 is MDHEN, CDR2 SYDVKM, per germline. The CDR3 is CASTGEPYEQYF. The DNA of the CDR3 is TGTGCCAGCACCGGGGAACCCTACGAGCAGTACTTC.

J is TRBJ1-1 and V is TRBV6-5, with D possibly being TRBD1 (5 bases). This CDR3 is built from 14 residues. Germline loops: CDR1 MNHEY, CDR2 SVGAGI. The V end was cut by 6 bases, the J end by 0 bases, with 11 bases between. Written as DNA, the CDR3 is TGTGCCAGCAGACAGGACTTCTTGAACACTGAAGCTTTCTTT. Translation: CASRQDFLNTEAFF.

There are a few counts of this clonotype. This chain links TRBV5-1 with TRBJ2-3; 9 bases match TRBD2. From germline, CDR1 is SGHRS and CDR2 YFSETQ. The J segment lost 4 bases and the V segment lost 4 bases, leaving 1 base of the junction unmatched. This CDR3 spans 13 amino acids. The chain's CDR3 is CASSAGGPDTQYF. CDR3 nucleotide sequence: TGCGCCAGCAGCGCGGGGGGGCCAGATACGCAGTATTTT.

The sample holds a few counts of this clonotype. The genes are TRBV6-5 and TRBJ2-3; 7 nucleotides align to TRBD2. The CDR3 runs to 14 residues. Germline V gene lookup returns CDR1 MNHEY and CDR2 SVGAGI. Trimming removed 9 bases from V and 4 bases from J; junction bases left unmatched: 10. CDR3 residues: CARARSGEADTQYF. CDR3 DNA: TGTGCCAGGGCGAGGAGCGGGGAGGCAGATACGCAGTATTTT.

This clonotype was counted a few times. This rearrangement joins TRBV12-3 or TRBV12-4 to TRBJ1-2, with a possible D match to TRBD1 (5 bases). With 0 bases removed from V and 4 bases from J, the gap between germline ends came to 12 bases. The CDR3 sequence is 15 residues long. The CDR3 spells CASSLARGLGYGYTF. CDR3 nucleotides: TGTGCCAGCAGTTTAGCGCGGGGCTTAGGCTATGGCTACACCTTC.

A few counts support this clonotype. The chain has TRBV7-2 and TRBJ2-5, with TRBD1 matching 7 bases. The CDR3 contains 15 residues. From germline, CDR1 is SGHTA and CDR2 FQGNSA. After removal of 1 base from V and 4 bases from J, the junction contained 6 bases not matched to a gene. This CDR3 is CASSLVPGGSETQYF. CDR3 nucleotides: TGTGCCAGCAGCTTAGTACCAGGGGGATCAGAGACCCAGTACTTC. Supplemented by reference TRBV7-2 and TRBJ2-5, the full variable domain reads GAGVSQSPSNKVTEKGKDVELRCDPISGHTALYWYRQSLGQGLEFLIYFQGNSAPDKSGLPSDRFSAERTGGSVSTLTIQRTQQEDSAVYLCASSLVPGGSETQYFGPGTRLLVL.

The chain is built from TRBV29-1 and TRBJ2-2, with D maybe TRBD2 (6 bases). Trimming took off 7 bases at V and 6 bases at J, with 18 bases between the two ends. This CDR3 has 14 residues. Germline V gene lookup returns CDR1 SQVTM and CDR2 ANQGSEA. This CDR3 is CSGDWGVEPGELFF. The CDR3 DNA reads TGCAGCGGAGATTGGGGGGTGGAGCCCGGGGAGCTGTTTTTT.

The chain is built from TRBV5-1 and TRBJ1-1; D remains unclear. The V end was cut by 3 bases, the J end by 0 bases, with 6 bases between. The CDR3 spans 13 residues. Germline CDR1 is SGHRS and CDR2 is YFSETQ. The CDR3 DNA is TGCGCCAGCAGCTACGACATGAACACTGAAGCTTTCTTT. It is translated as CASSYDMNTEAFF.

V and J are TRBV4-2 and TRBJ2-7; no clear D. V dropped 0 bases and J dropped 7 bases, with 16 bases sitting between them. Germline CDR1 is LGHNA and CDR2 is YNFKEQ. CDR3 length: 15 residues. The CDR3 spells CASSQDPQVLLEQYF. In nucleotides, the CDR3 is TGTGCCAGCAGCCAAGACCCCCAGGTGCTACTAGAGCAGTACTTC.

V usage is TRBV27 and J usage is TRBJ1-1; D remains ambiguous. Germline V lookup: CDR1 MNHEY, CDR2 SMNVEV (reference sequence). This CDR3 contains 14 residues. Trimming stripped 2 bases from V and 0 bases from J, with 7 bases between. In nucleotides, the CDR3 is TGTGCCAGCAGTTTACGGGTCATGAACACTGAAGCTTTCTTT. Its protein is CASSLRVMNTEAFF.

This clonotype appeared a few times. The rearrangement joins TRBV12-3 or TRBV12-4 to TRBJ1-1; D is uncertain. The V gene lost 3 bases and the J gene lost 6 bases, with 17 bases spanning the gap. The CDR3 length is 15 residues. CDR3 residues: CASSFGPKRYAEAFF. The CDR3 DNA follows: TGTGCCAGCAGTTTTGGGCCAAAACGCTACGCTGAAGCTTTCTTT.

V is TRBV12-3 or TRBV12-4 and J is TRBJ1-2; D is uncertain. Trimming took off 5 bases at V and 10 bases at J, with 23 bases between the two ends. The CDR3 covers 15 residues. The CDR3, as DNA: TGTGCCAGCAGTCCCCCCGATCGAGAACGAGTGGACTACACCTTC. Amino acids: CASSPPDRERVDYTF.

In its sample, this clonotype was seen many times. V and J are TRBV7-2 and TRBJ2-3; TRBD2 aligns across 10 bases. Unmatched junction bases numbered 3, after V lost 1 base and J lost 2 bases. The CDR3 totals 16 residues. Germline CDR1 is SGHTA and CDR2 is FQGNSA. The CDR3 nucleotides are TGTGCCAGCAGCTTAGGAAGCGGGGGGGTCACAGATACGCAGTATTTT. Translation: CASSLGSGGVTDTQYF.

This clonotype was seen only a few times. V usage is TRBV4-1 and J usage is TRBJ1-1, with D unresolved. The CDR3 loop spans 14 amino acids. Germline V lookup: CDR1 MGHRA, CDR2 YSYEKL. The V end was cut by 4 bases, the J end by 4 bases, with 13 bases between. The CDR3 region has the DNA TGCGCCAGCAGCCCTCTCTTCGGGAGCACTGAAGCTTTCTTT. Translating it yields CASSPLFGSTEAFF.

Comments on this clonotype: At one end the junction does not follow the germline gene, possibly because of a read error. The rearrangement uses TRBV6-5 and TRBJ1-2; D not certain. Germline V CDR1 and CDR2: MNHEY, SVGAGI. This CDR3 has 12 amino acids. CDR3 sequence: CVTSGTNYGYTF. CDR3 in DNA: TGCGTGACTAGTGGAACAAACTATGGCTACACCTTC.

This clonotype was observed a handful of times. The chain has TRBV5-1 and TRBJ2-4; no reliable D call. V gave up 2 bases and J gave up 0 bases, with 6 bases separating them. Germline V CDR1 and CDR2: SGHRS, YFSETQ. This CDR3 has 14 amino acids. The CDR3 DNA sequence: TGCGCCAGCAGCTTAAGTCTAGCCAAAAACATTCAGTACTTC. This encodes CASSLSLAKNIQYF.

This rearrangement joins TRBV7-9 to TRBJ1-6; D remains unclear. The CDR3 has 16 residues. The germline V gene has CDR1 SEHNR and CDR2 FQNEAQ (reference sequence). With 6 bases removed from V and 8 bases from J, the gap between germline ends came to 20 bases. The CDR3 DNA reads TGTGCCAGCAGTCTGTCGGGGAATGGGGTATATTCACCCCTCCACTTT. Encoded protein: CASSLSGNGVYSPLHF.

The table lists this clonotype with many counts. The J gene is TRBJ1-5, the V gene TRBV7-9, with a possible D match to TRBD1 (5 bases). V was shortened by 6 bases and J by 8 bases, with 14 bases between the two germline ends. The CDR3 contains 13 residues. From germline, CDR1 is SEHNR and CDR2 FQNEAQ (reference sequence). CDR3 nucleotide sequence: TGTGCCAGCAGTGACAGCGCCCTGGAGCCCCAGCATTTT. Translating it yields CASSDSALEPQHF. Using reference TRBV7-9 and TRBJ1-5 for the parts outside the CDR3, the full variable domain is DTGVSQNPRHKITKRGQNVTFRCDPISEHNRLYWYRQTLGQGPEFLTYFQNEAQLEKSRLLSDRFSAERPKGSFSTLEIQRTEQGDSAMYLCASSDSALEPQHFGDGTRLSIL.

This chain links TRBV12-3 or TRBV12-4 with TRBJ2-1; D unresolved. CDR3 length: 14 residues. V was clipped by 3 bases and J by 2 bases, with 8 bases between them. The CDR3, as DNA: TGTGCCAGCAGTTTCGGTGCCGCCTACAATGAGCAGTTCTTC. It is translated as CASSFGAAYNEQFF.

This clonotype occurred many times. V gene TRBV6-4 combines with J gene TRBJ2-1; 9 bases fit TRBD2. Per the germline V gene, CDR1 is MRHNA and CDR2 is SNTAGT. The V and J ends lost 0 bases and 5 bases, in that order; junction bases with no gene match: 2. The CDR3 has 15 amino acids. The CDR3 here is CASSDSSGGNNEQFF. The CDR3 nucleotides are TGTGCCAGCAGTGACTCAAGCGGGGGGAACAATGAGCAGTTCTTC.